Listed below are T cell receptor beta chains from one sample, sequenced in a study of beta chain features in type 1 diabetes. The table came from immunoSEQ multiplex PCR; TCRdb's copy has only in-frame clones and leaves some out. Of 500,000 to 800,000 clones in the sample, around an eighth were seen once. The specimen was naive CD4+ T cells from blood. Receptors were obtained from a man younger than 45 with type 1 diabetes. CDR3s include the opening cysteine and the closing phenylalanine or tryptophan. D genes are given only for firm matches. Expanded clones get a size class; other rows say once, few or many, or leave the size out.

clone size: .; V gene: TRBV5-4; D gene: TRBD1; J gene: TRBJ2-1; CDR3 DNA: TGTGCCAGCAGCTCCCGGGACAGTCCCTACAATGAGCAGTTCTTC; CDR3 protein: CASSSRDSPYNEQFF
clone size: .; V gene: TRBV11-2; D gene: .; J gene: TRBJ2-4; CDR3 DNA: TGTGCCAGCAGCGTGGGGACCCAGGGAGGAATTCAGTACTTC; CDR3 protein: CASSVGTQGGIQYF
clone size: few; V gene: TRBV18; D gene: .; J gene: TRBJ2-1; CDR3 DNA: TGTGCCAGCTCACCACCTGGGCCCCTCGGTGAGCAGTTCTTC; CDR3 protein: CASSPPGPLGEQFF
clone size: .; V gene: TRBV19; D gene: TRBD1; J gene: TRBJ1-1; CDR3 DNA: TGTGCCAGTAGTGTGACAGGGGTGAGCACTGAAGCTTTCTTT; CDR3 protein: CASSVTGVSTEAFF
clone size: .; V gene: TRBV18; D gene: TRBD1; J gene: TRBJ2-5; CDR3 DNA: TGTGCCAGCTCACTGACAGGGAAAGAGACCCAGTACTTC; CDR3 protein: CASSLTGKETQYF
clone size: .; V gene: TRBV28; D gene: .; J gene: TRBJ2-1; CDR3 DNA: TGTGCCAGCAGATCTCCCAGGGGATCGGTCAACAATGAGCAGTTCTTC; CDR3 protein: CASRSPRGSVNNEQFF
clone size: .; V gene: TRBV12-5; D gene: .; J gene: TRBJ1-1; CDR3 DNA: TGTGCTAGTGGTTTGGAAGTGGTCCGGAGCGGTCGGACTGAAGCTTTCTTT; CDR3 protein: CASGLEVVRSGRTEAFF
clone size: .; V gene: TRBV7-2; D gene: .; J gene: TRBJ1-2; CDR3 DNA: TGTGCCAGCAGCTTACACATTATCGGCTATGGCTACACCTTC; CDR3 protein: CASSLHIIGYGYTF
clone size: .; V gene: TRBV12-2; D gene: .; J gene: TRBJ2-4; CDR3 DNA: TGTGCAAGTCGCTTAGCCTTAGACAGGCACAAAAACATTCAGTACTTC; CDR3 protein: CASRLALDRHKNIQYF
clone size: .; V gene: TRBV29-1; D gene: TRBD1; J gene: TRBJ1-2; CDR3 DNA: TGCAGCGTGGGGGACAGGGGAAATAAGGGCTACACCTTC; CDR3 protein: CSVGDRGNKGYTF
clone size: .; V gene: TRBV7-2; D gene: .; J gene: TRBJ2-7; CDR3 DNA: TGTGCCAGCAGCCCCAAGGACCCTATCTACGAGCAGTACTTC; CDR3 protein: CASSPKDPIYEQYF
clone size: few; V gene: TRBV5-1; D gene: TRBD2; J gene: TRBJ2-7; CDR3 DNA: TGCGCCAGCAGCTTGGGAGGCCTTAGCGGGGCTATCGAGCAGTACTTC; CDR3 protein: CASSLGGLSGAIEQYF
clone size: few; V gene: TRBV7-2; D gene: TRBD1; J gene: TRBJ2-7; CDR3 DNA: TGTGCCAGCAGCCTCAGGGGGCCAAGGGACGAGCAGTACTTC; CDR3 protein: CASSLRGPRDEQYF
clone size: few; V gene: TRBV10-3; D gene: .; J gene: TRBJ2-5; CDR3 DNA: TGTGCCATCAGTGAGTCCGAGGAAGAGACCCAGTACTTC; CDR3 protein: CAISESEEETQYF
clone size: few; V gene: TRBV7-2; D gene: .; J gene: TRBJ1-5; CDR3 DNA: TGTGCCAGCAGCAAAGGGGAGACAAATCAGCCCCAGCATTTT; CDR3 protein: CASSKGETNQPQHF
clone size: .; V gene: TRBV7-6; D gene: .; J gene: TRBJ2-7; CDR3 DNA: TGTGCCAGCAGCCCTTTTATGGGGTACAAGGAGCAGTACTTC; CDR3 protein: CASSPFMGYKEQYF